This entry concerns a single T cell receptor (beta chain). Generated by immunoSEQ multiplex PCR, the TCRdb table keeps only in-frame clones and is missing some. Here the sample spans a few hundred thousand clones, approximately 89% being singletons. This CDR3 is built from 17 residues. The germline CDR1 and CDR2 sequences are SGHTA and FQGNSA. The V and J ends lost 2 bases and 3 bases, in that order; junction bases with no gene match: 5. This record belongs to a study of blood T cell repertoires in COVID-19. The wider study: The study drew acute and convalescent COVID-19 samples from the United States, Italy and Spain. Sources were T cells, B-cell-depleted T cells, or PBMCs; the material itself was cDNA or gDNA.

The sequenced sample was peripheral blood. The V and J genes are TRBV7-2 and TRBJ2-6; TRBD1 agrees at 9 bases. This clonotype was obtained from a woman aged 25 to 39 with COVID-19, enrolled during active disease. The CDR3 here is CASSLRDRVFGANVLTF. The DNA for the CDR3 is TGTGCCAGCAGCTTACGGGACAGGGTTTTTGGGGCCAACGTCCTGACTTTC.